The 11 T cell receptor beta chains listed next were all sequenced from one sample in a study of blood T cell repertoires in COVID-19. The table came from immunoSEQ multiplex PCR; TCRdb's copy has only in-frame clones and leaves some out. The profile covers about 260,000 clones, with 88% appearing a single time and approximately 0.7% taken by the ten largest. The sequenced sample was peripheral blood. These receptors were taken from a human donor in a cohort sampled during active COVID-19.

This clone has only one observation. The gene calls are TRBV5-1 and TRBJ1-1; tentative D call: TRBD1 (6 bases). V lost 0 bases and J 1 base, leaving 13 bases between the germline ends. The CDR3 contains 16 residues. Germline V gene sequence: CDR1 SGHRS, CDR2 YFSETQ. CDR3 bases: TGCGCCAGCAGCTTGGTCCAGGGGTGGGAGAACACTGAAGCTTTCTTT. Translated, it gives CASSLVQGWENTEAFF.

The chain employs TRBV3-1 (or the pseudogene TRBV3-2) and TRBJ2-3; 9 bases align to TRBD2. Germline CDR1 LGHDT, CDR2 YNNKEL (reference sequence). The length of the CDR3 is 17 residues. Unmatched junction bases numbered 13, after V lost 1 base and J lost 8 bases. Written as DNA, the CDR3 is TGTGCCAGCAGCCAAGTTACCGGCGGGGGGGCAATAGGTACGCAGTATTTT. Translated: CASSQVTGGGAIGTQYF.

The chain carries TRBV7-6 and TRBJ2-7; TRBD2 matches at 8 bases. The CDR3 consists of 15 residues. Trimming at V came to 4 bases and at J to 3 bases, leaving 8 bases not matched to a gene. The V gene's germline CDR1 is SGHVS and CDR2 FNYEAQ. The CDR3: CASSSSPGLVYEQYF. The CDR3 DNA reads TGTGCCAGCAGCTCATCCCCGGGACTAGTCTACGAGCAGTACTTC.

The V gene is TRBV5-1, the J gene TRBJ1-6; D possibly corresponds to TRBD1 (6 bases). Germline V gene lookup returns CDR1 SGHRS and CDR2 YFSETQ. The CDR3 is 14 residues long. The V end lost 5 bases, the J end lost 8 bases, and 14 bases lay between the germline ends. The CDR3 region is CASRPGTLDSPLHF. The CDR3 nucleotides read TGCGCCAGCAGGCCCGGGACACTTGATTCACCCCTCCACTTT.

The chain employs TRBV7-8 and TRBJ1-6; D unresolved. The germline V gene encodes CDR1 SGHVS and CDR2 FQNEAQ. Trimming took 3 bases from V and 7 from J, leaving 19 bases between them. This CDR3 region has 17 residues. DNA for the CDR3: TGTGCCAGCAGCTTGAAGCAATCAGGTCTCCCAAATTCACCCCTCCACTTT. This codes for CASSLKQSGLPNSPLHF.

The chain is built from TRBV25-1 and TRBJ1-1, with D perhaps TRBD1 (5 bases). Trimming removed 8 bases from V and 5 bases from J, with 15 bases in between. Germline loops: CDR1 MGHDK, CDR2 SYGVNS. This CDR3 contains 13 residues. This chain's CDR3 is CASRGQVGTEAFF. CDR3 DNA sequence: TGTGCCAGCCGCGGACAAGTGGGAACTGAAGCTTTCTTT.

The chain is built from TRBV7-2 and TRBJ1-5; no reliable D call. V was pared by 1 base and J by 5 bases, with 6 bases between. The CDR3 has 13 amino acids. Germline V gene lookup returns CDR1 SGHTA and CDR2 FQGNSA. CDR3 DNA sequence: TGTGCCAGCAGCTTAGAACAGTATCAGCCCCAGCATTTT. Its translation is CASSLEQYQPQHF.

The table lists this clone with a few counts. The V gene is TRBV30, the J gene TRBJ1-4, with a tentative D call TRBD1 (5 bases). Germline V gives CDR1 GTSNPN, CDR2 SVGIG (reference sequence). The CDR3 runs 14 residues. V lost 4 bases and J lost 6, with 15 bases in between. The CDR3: CAWMEGAGYEKLFF. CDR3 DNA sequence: TGTGCCTGGATGGAAGGGGCAGGGTATGAAAAACTGTTTTTT.

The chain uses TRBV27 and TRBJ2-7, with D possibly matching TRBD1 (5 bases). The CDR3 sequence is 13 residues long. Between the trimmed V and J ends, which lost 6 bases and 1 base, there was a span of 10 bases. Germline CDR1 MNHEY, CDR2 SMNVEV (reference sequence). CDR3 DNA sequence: TGTGCCAGCAGGACAGCCGGATCCTACGAGCAGTACTTC. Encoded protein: CASRTAGSYEQYF.

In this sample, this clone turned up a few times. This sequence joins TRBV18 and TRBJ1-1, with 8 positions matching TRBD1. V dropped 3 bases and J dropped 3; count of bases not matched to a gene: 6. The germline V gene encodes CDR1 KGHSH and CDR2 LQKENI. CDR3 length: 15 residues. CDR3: CASSPRGQRDTEAFF. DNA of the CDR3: TGTGCCAGCTCACCCAGGGGGCAGAGGGACACTGAAGCTTTCTTT.

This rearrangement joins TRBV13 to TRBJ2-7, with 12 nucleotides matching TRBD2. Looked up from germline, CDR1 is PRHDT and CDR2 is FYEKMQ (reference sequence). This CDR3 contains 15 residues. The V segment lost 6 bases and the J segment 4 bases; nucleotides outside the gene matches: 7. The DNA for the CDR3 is TGTGCCAGCAGTTACGGACTAGCGGGAAAATACGAGCAGTACTTC. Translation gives CASSYGLAGKYEQYF.